This T cell receptor beta chain emerged from a study of blood T cell repertoires in COVID-19. Profiled with immunoSEQ multiplex PCR; TCRdb holds only in-frame clones, not every one. The sample records under 170,000 clones, approximately 83% being singletons. Germline V gene lookup returns CDR1 GTSNPN and CDR2 SVGIG (reference sequence). The CDR3 runs to 14 residues. Trimming removed 0 bases from V and 4 bases from J, with 10 bases in between. The sequenced sample consisted of peripheral blood. The gene calls are TRBV30 and TRBJ1-5; possibly TRBD1 for D (5 bases). This TCR was sampled from a man between 65 and 79 years old with acute or convalescent COVID-19. CDR3 DNA sequence: TGTGCCTGGAGTGTGACAGCCTCAAATCAGCCCCAGCATTTT. This codes for CAWSVTASNQPQHF.